The 16 T cell receptor beta chains below come from one sample, sequenced in a study of T cells in Graves' hyperthyroidism and ophthalmopathy. Authors of the study amplified TCR beta CDR3 regions from RNA transcripts. The HTBI primer set drove a first-round RT-PCR of the TCR CDR3. MiXCR, run by TCRdb on the multiplex PCR reads, gives a single entry per CDR3 protein. The sample yields around 190,000 distinct CDR3 sequences, roughly a sixth seen once. Sequencing was done on a sample of blood. These receptors were taken from a woman aged 45-65 years with Graves' hyperthyroidism.

The chain is built from TRBV20-1 and TRBJ1-6; a possible D gene is TRBD1 (5 bases). CDR3 length: 17 residues. CDR1 is DFQATT, CDR2 SNEGSKA, per germline (reference sequence). V shed 0 bases and J shed 6 bases, with 18 bases lying between them. The CDR3 sequence is CSARDTGAAVLNSPLHF. CDR3 DNA sequence: TGCAGTGCTAGAGATACTGGGGCGGCAGTTCTTAATTCACCCCTCCACTTT.

This clonotype was found many times. The chain links TRBV3-1 to TRBJ2-7; D might be TRBD2 (7 bases). The CDR3 consists of 16 residues. Per the germline V gene, CDR1 is LGHDT and CDR2 is YNNKEL (reference sequence). V lost 0 bases and J lost 5, with 17 bases in between. CDR3 sequence: CASSQEFTGRVDEQYF. The CDR3 coding sequence is TGTGCCAGCAGCCAAGAGTTCACAGGGAGGGTCGACGAGCAGTACTTC.

In its sample, this clonotype was seen many times. This chain uses TRBV9 with TRBJ1-2; weak D call: TRBD1 (5 bases). The CDR3 contains 15 residues. Germline CDR1 SGDLS, CDR2 YYNGEE. Trimming shortened V by 0 bases and J by 2 bases, and 11 bases separated the two germline ends. CDR3 sequence (DNA): TGTGCCAGCAGCGTAGAAGGGGAGAGGAACTATGGCTACACCTTC. This encodes CASSVEGERNYGYTF.

This clonotype was seen repeatedly, ten times or more. V and J are TRBV12-3 or TRBV12-4 and TRBJ2-3; the match to TRBD2 covers 7 bases. Losses at the gene ends were 7 bases for V and 2 bases for J; bases not matched to a gene: 12. The CDR3 spans 16 residues. In DNA, the CDR3 is TGTGCCAGCATCCCAGGGACGGGAGGATACACAGATACGCAGTATTTT. Translated, it gives CASIPGTGGYTDTQYF.

The V gene is TRBV25-1, the J gene TRBJ2-2; tentatively, D is TRBD2 (5 bases). The length of the CDR3 is 12 residues. Germline V gene data show CDR1 as MGHDK and CDR2 as SYGVNS. Trimming took 7 bases from V and 5 from J, leaving 8 bases between them. In DNA form, the CDR3 reads TGTGCCAGCATGACTAATACCGGGGAGCTGTTTTTT. Protein sequence: CASMTNTGELFF.

The rearrangement links TRBV9 to TRBJ2-1; D remains ambiguous. CDR1 SGDLS and CDR2 YYNGEE come from the germline V gene. This CDR3 is built from 12 residues. V was pared by 0 bases and J by 9 bases, with 7 bases between. The CDR3 protein is CASSVDSVEQFF. The CDR3 DNA reads TGTGCCAGCAGCGTAGATTCGGTTGAGCAGTTCTTC.

This clonotype has a count of ten or more. The chain carries TRBV3-1 and TRBJ2-1; 7 nucleotides align to TRBD2. This CDR3 has 16 amino acids. CDR1 is LGHDT, CDR2 YNNKEL, per germline (reference sequence). With V trimmed by 3 bases and J by 0 bases, 5 bases remained unmatched. CDR3 bases: TGTGCCAGCAGCCACAGCGGGACCAGCTCCTACAATGAGCAGTTCTTC. Its translation: CASSHSGTSSYNEQFF.

CDR3 in DNA: TGTGCCAGCAGCCCCTGGGGGACTTCTAGCTCCTACAATGAGCAGTTCTTC. This gives the protein CASSPWGTSSSYNEQFF. The chain uses TRBV7-8 and TRBJ2-1; possibly TRBD2 for D (6 bases). This CDR3 is 17 amino acids long. CDR1 is SGHVS, CDR2 FQNEAQ, per germline. Trimming removed 5 bases from V and 0 bases from J, with 17 bases in between. Together with reference TRBV7-8 and TRBJ2-1, the CDR3 gives the full variable domain: GAGVSQSPRYKVAKRGQDVALRCDPISGHVSLFWYQQALGQGPEFLTYFQNEAQLDKSGLPSDRFFAERPEGSVSTLKIQRTQQEDSAVYLCASSPWGTSSSYNEQFFGPGTRLTVL.

This clonotype was counted ten times or more. This chain uses TRBV4-1 with TRBJ2-7; D is perhaps TRBD2 (6 bases). The CDR3 consists of 16 residues. The germline gives CDR1 MGHRA, CDR2 YSYEKL. Trimming shortened V by 1 base and J by 6 bases, and 19 bases separated the two germline ends. As DNA, the CDR3 is TGCGCCAGCAGCCAAGGTCGCGGGACTCGAAACGCCGAGCAGTACTTC. Translating it yields CASSQGRGTRNAEQYF.

The gene calls are TRBV19 and TRBJ2-2; 7 nucleotides align to TRBD1. CDR1 is LNHDA and CDR2 is SQIVND in the germline V gene (reference sequence). J lost 0 bases, V lost 6 bases, and 4 bases had no gene match. This CDR3 comprises 15 residues. The CDR3 DNA follows: TGTGCCAGTAGACGGGACAGCGCGAACACCGGGGAGCTGTTTTTT. Translation gives CASRRDSANTGELFF. Full variable domain (missing parts from reference TRBV19 and TRBJ2-2): DGGITQSPKYLFRKEGQNVTLSCEQNLNHDAMYWYRQDPGQGLRLIYYSQIVNDFQKGDIAEGYSVSREKKESFPLTVTSAQKNPTAFYLCASRRDSANTGELFFGEGSRLTVL.

In this sample, this clonotype turned up once. Being one base from a much bigger clone, this may be a read error. V usage is TRBV5-5 and J usage is TRBJ1-2; TRBD1 agrees at 11 bases. Losses at the gene ends were 4 bases for V and 8 bases for J; bases not matched to a gene: 4. Germline lookup yields CDR1 SGHKS and CDR2 YYEKEE (reference sequence). The CDR3 covers 13 residues. For the CDR3, the DNA is TGTGCCAGCAGCAGGACAGGGGGCGAAGGCTACACCTTC. Its translation: CASSRTGGEGYTF.

In regard to this clonotype: One end of the junction varies from germline; a read error may be responsible. The chain links TRBV7-9 to TRBJ2-7, with D perhaps TRBD2 (6 bases). The CDR3 is 13 residues long. Looked up from germline, CDR1 is SEHNR and CDR2 is FQNEAQ (reference sequence). The CDR3 is CASSPGTSYDQYF. The CDR3 DNA sequence: TGTGCCAGCAGCCCTGGGACTTCCTACGATCAGTACTTC.

In this sample, this clonotype turned up a few times. V is TRBV5-1 and J is TRBJ1-1; 9 nucleotides match TRBD1. J was trimmed by 5 bases and V by 4 bases; bases with no gene match: 9. The germline V gene has CDR1 SGHRS and CDR2 YFSETQ. This CDR3 is built from 15 residues. The CDR3 loop is CASSPEQGARTEAFF. As DNA, the CDR3 is TGCGCCAGCAGCCCGGAACAGGGGGCGCGGACTGAAGCTTTCTTT.

This clonotype turned up a few times. The rearrangement joins TRBV28 to TRBJ1-2, with no clear D. Germline V CDR1 and CDR2: MDHEN, SYDVKM. This CDR3 has 13 residues. Trimming pared 4 bases from V and 8 bases from J, leaving 14 bases between. CDR3 residues: CASSSPRTGGYTF. The CDR3 DNA sequence: TGTGCCAGCAGTTCCCCGCGGACGGGAGGCTACACCTTC.

This clonotype was recorded at least ten times. The gene calls are TRBV12-3 or TRBV12-4 and TRBJ2-3; D might be TRBD1 or TRBD2, each matching 5 bases. This CDR3 is 15 amino acids long. The V gene lost 6 bases and the J gene lost 4 bases, with 17 bases spanning the gap. CDR3 coding DNA: TGTGCCAGCAGGCCCCGGGACCGTGGGCCAGATACGCAGTATTTT. This sequence encodes CASRPRDRGPDTQYF.

This clonotype was counted at least ten times. DNA of the CDR3: TGCAGCGTTGAAGAAGGGCTGAACACTGAAGCTTTCTTT. This gives the protein CSVEEGLNTEAFF. The rearrangement links TRBV29-1 to TRBJ1-1; D gene uncertain. This CDR3 is 13 amino acids long. The germline V gene has CDR1 SQVTM and CDR2 ANQGSEA. The V gene lost 0 bases and the J gene lost 0 bases, with 5 bases spanning the gap.